This section outlines one T cell receptor (beta chain) sequence together with its context. Its target is unknown. Germline V gene lookup returns CDR1 SGHTA and CDR2 FQGNSA. This CDR3 comprises 16 residues. Losses at the gene ends were 4 bases for V and 7 bases for J; bases not matched to a gene: 10. The data were taken from a study of cytotoxic CD8 clonotypes in ibrutinib-treated CLL. Turning to the study itself: Of a cohort that held some eleven relapsed/refractory and some 15 treatment-naive patients, 17 to 18 were IGHV unmutated. Response was recorded as partial in approximately 25 patients and complete in 2; at median around 68 months, approximately 15 remained remitted and approximately twelve had progressed.

Some clones are missing from TCRdb's copy, which holds only in-frame ones; the method was immunoSEQ multiplex PCR. There are roughly 49,000 clones in the sample; less than 90% occur only once, and roughly 21% lies in the top ten. Study-wide results and limits: The study found public clonotypes uncommon, contracting or stable on treatment.

The chain carries TRBV7-2 and TRBJ2-1, with 10 bases lining up with TRBD2. The source is a human donor with chronic lymphocytic leukemia. The sequencing here drew on PBMCs, taken after 24 months of ibrutinib treatment. The CDR3 spells CASSSGSGRSGNEQFF. The CDR3, as DNA: TGTGCCAGCAGCTCAGGTAGCGGGAGGTCGGGAAATGAGCAGTTCTTC.